Shown below are 26 T cell receptor beta chains from a single sample sequenced in a study of T cells in Graves' hyperthyroidism and ophthalmopathy. The source material, RNA transcripts, was used to amplify TCR beta CDR3 regions. The TCR CDR3 first-round RT-PCR relied on the HTBI primer set. In TCRdb, the multiplex PCR reads were re-called with MiXCR into one record per CDR3 protein. The data show 380,000 or so distinct CDR3 sequences, about 14% seen once. Specimen: blood. All receptors come from a man younger than 40 with Graves' hyperthyroidism that later progressed to Graves' ophthalmopathy.

This clonotype has ten or more counts. The chain uses TRBV11-3 and TRBJ2-2; tentatively, D is TRBD1 (5 bases). The germline V and J ends were trimmed by 5 bases and 2 bases, with 12 bases remaining between them. Germline V gene sequence: CDR1 SGHNT, CDR2 YENEEA. The CDR3 spans 15 residues. In DNA form, the CDR3 reads TGTGCCAGCAGCGCATCCAGGGTTAACACCGGGGAGCTGTTTTTT. Residues: CASSASRVNTGELFF.

This clonotype came up many times. J is TRBJ2-1 and V is TRBV20-1; 7 bases line up with TRBD1. The CDR3 length is 14 residues. Germline-derived CDR1 and CDR2 are DFQATT and SNEGSKA (reference sequence). With 6 bases clipped from V and 3 bases from J, the junction kept 8 bases outside the gene matches. CDR3 DNA: TGCAGTGCGAGCAGTGACAGGGACTACAATGAGCAGTTCTTC. Protein sequence: CSASSDRDYNEQFF.

A few counts support this clonotype. A much larger clone lies one base from this, so it may be a read error. The CDR3: CASRTGTANTGELFF. CDR3 in DNA: TGTGCCAGCAGAACCGGGACAGCGAACACCGGGGAGCTGTTTTTT. V gene TRBV2 combines with J gene TRBJ2-2; TRBD1 matches 7 bases. Germline V gene sequence: CDR1 SNHLY, CDR2 FYNNEI. V was pared by 6 bases and J by 0 bases, with 4 bases of the junction left unmatched. The CDR3 spans 15 residues.

This clonotype has a count of ten or more. The chain links TRBV2 to TRBJ2-5; 9 bases line up with TRBD1. The CDR3 extends over 16 amino acids. The junction had 12 bases not matched to a gene; V was cut back by 5 bases and J by 5 bases. The germline V gene has CDR1 SNHLY and CDR2 FYNNEI. CDR3 in amino acids: CASSPDRGVLGETQYF. The CDR3 DNA reads as TGTGCCAGCAGTCCCGACAGGGGGGTATTGGGGGAGACCCAGTACTTC.

Only a few counts were recorded for this clonotype. The chain carries TRBV3-1 and TRBJ2-7; TRBD1 matches at 7 bases. This CDR3 contains 16 residues. CDR1 LGHDT and CDR2 YNNKEL come from the germline V gene (reference sequence). The trim removed 0 bases at V and 2 bases at J, leaving 7 bases unmatched. The DNA of the CDR3 is TGTGCCAGCAGCCAAGATTATTGGACAGGAACCTACGAGCAGTACTTC. It codes for CASSQDYWTGTYEQYF.

This chain links TRBV6-1 with TRBJ2-7; 8 bases line up with TRBD1. V dropped 1 base and J dropped 2; count of bases not matched to a gene: 10. Germline CDR1 reads MNHNS; CDR2 reads SASEGT. The CDR3 has 17 residues. The CDR3, as DNA: TGTGCCAGCAGTGAAGGTCCGGGACAGGTCACCCCCTACGAGCAGTACTTC. Translation: CASSEGPGQVTPYEQYF.

V gene TRBV29-1 combines with J gene TRBJ2-5; a possible D gene is TRBD1 (5 bases). Germline V gene sequence: CDR1 SQVTM, CDR2 ANQGSEA. V was cut by 6 bases and J by 5 bases, with 10 bases left in between. The CDR3 contains 11 residues. The CDR3 sequence is CSVQGFETQYF. DNA of the CDR3: TGCAGCGTCCAGGGATTTGAGACCCAGTACTTC. The full variable domain, rest sourced from reference TRBV29-1 and TRBJ2-5, is SAVISQKPSRDICQRGTSLTIQCQVDSQVTMMFWYRQQPGQSLTLIATANQGSEATYESGFVIDKFPISRPNLTFSTLTVSNMSPEDSSIYLCSVQGFETQYFGPGTRLLVL.

Ten or more counts support this clonotype. The rearrangement links TRBV11-3 to TRBJ2-7; TRBD2 is a possible D gene (6 bases). Germline CDR1 SGHNT, CDR2 YENEEA. V lost 5 bases and J 3 bases, leaving 11 bases between the germline ends. The CDR3 spans 13 residues. Written as DNA, the CDR3 is TGTGCCAGCAGCCGCGGGGAGGACTACGAGCAGTACTTC. Residues: CASSRGEDYEQYF.

In its sample, this clonotype was seen a few times. A junction end diverges from the germline sequence, so it may reflect a read error. The rearrangement joins TRBV20-1 to TRBJ2-3; TRBD2 matches at 9 bases. The germline V gene has CDR1 DFQATT and CDR2 SNEGSKA (reference sequence). The CDR3 loop spans 14 amino acids. The CDR3 reads CSAGAGGATDAQYF. Written as DNA, the CDR3 is TGCAGTGCTGGGGCGGGGGGGGCCACAGATGCGCAGTATTTT.

This clonotype was detected many times. The gene calls are TRBV10-3 and TRBJ1-1; D is unclear. The CDR3 spans 14 residues. CDR1 and CDR2 (germline): ENHRY, SYGVKD. Between the trimmed V and J ends, which lost 0 bases and 11 bases, there was a span of 16 bases. The CDR3 region has the DNA TGTGCCATCAGTGAGTCGACTAAGGAACATGCGGCTTTCTTT. Amino acids: CAISESTKEHAAFF.

The CDR3 nucleotides are TGTGCCAGCAGCCAAGTGGTTCCTCAAAAACCTAATTCCTACAATGAGCAGTTCTTC. Its translation is CASSQVVPQKPNSYNEQFF. This chain links TRBV4-2 with TRBJ2-1; no definite D call. The V end was cut by 1 base, the J end by 1 base, with 20 bases between. Germline loops: CDR1 LGHNA, CDR2 YNFKEQ. There are 19 residues in the CDR3.

This clonotype was found a few times. The chain carries TRBV12-3 or TRBV12-4 and TRBJ2-7; TRBD2 aligns across 8 bases. This CDR3 spans 16 amino acids. The CDR3 spells CLKNPRGACTAYEQYF. CDR3 in DNA: TGTCTAAAAAACCCGCGGGGGGCCTGTACCGCCTACGAGCAGTACTTC.

This clonotype was observed many times. This chain uses TRBV11-2 with TRBJ2-5; TRBD2 agrees at 7 bases. The CDR3 loop spans 14 amino acids. The ends lost 3 bases at V and 5 bases at J; junction bases unmatched: 6. Germline CDR1 SGHAT, CDR2 FQNNGV. CDR3 DNA sequence: TGTGCCAGCAGCTTCGAAACTAGCGAGGAGACCCAGTACTTC. This codes for CASSFETSEETQYF.

About this clonotype: A much bigger clone sits one base away, suggesting this may be a read error. This chain uses TRBV28 with TRBJ2-3, with a weak D call TRBD2 (5 bases). The CDR3 extends over 14 amino acids. Looked up from germline, CDR1 is MDHEN and CDR2 is SYDVKM. CDR3 in amino acids: CASGLRGSSYTQYF. CDR3 DNA: TGTGCCAGCGGTTTACGGGGTTCGTCGTATACGCAGTATTTT.

With respect to this clonotype: At one end, the junction sequence differs from germline, possibly due to a read error. The chain combines TRBV9 with TRBJ2-7, with TRBD2 matching 8 bases. CDR1 SGDLS and CDR2 YYNGEE come from the germline V gene. The CDR3 runs to 13 residues. The CDR3 here is CAGSFGGADEQYF. CDR3 nucleotide sequence: TGTGCCGGCAGCTTCGGGGGGGCCGACGAGCAGTACTTC. The whole variable domain, filled in from reference TRBV9 and TRBJ2-7, reads DSGVTQTPKHLITATGQRVTLRCSPRSGDLSVYWYQQSLDQGLQFLIQYYNGEERAKGNILERFSAQQFPDLHSELNLSSLELGDSALYFCAGSFGGADEQYFGPGTRLTVT.

The DNA for the CDR3 is TGCAGTGCTAGATCCCCGTCTAGCACAGATACGCAGTATTTT. The encoded protein is CSARSPSSTDTQYF. The genes are TRBV20-1 and TRBJ2-3; no reliable D call. Germline loops: CDR1 DFQATT, CDR2 SNEGSKA (reference sequence). The CDR3 totals 14 residues. Trimming stripped 2 bases from V and 0 bases from J, with 9 bases between.

This clonotype came up many times. In DNA form, the CDR3 reads TGCAGTGCTAGAGATACCAGGGGGCGCGGGGTGAGGACTGAAGCTTTCTTT. It codes for CSARDTRGRGVRTEAFF. The chain uses TRBV20-1 and TRBJ1-1, with 8 bases that match TRBD1. V shed 0 bases, J shed 5 bases, and the junction held 14 bases outside the gene matches. Germline CDR1 DFQATT, CDR2 SNEGSKA (reference sequence). The CDR3 contains 17 residues.

The chain is built from TRBV19 and TRBJ1-5, with 8 nucleotides matching TRBD1. The germline V gene has CDR1 LNHDA and CDR2 SQIVND (reference sequence). V gave up 10 bases and J gave up 4 bases; unmatched junction bases: 12. The CDR3 has 15 residues. The CDR3 DNA follows: TGTGCCACTCGGACAGGGAGGAGGGTAAATCAGCCCCAGCATTTT. It codes for CATRTGRRVNQPQHF. Complete variable domain (other parts from reference TRBV19 and TRBJ1-5): DGGITQSPKYLFRKEGQNVTLSCEQNLNHDAMYWYRQDPGQGLRLIYYSQIVNDFQKGDIAEGYSVSREKKESFPLTVTSAQKNPTAFYLCATRTGRRVNQPQHFGDGTRLSIL.

The chain carries TRBV29-1 and TRBJ2-3; D may correspond to TRBD1 or TRBD2 (5 bases each). This CDR3 contains 16 residues. Trimming shortened V by 3 bases and J by 5 bases, and 21 bases separated the two germline ends. Germline values: CDR1 SQVTM, CDR2 ANQGSEA. The CDR3 loop reads CSVEPTGTLRGDTQYF. The CDR3 DNA reads TGCAGCGTTGAGCCGACCGGGACCCTACGGGGAGATACGCAGTATTTT.

The V and J genes are TRBV27 and TRBJ2-1; TRBD2 aligns across 7 bases. The germline gives CDR1 MNHEY, CDR2 SMNVEV (reference sequence). This CDR3 is 17 amino acids long. The V and J ends lost 3 bases and 4 bases, in that order; junction bases with no gene match: 12. For the CDR3, the DNA is TGTGCCAGCAGTTTTTCCCCTACTAGCGTAGTATACAATGAGCAGTTCTTC. Translation gives CASSFSPTSVVYNEQFF.

Regarding this clonotype: The CDR3 end shows no conserved phenylalanine or tryptophan, and so a read error is likely. The chain employs TRBV28 and TRBJ1-6, with 9 bases identical to TRBD1. Looked up from germline, CDR1 is MDHEN and CDR2 is SYDVKM. The V segment lost 6 bases and the J segment 10 bases; nucleotides outside the gene matches: 10. This CDR3 has 15 residues. The chain's CDR3 is CASSSNRGRGSPLHY. The CDR3 region has the DNA TGTGCCAGCAGCTCGAACAGGGGGCGAGGCTCACCCCTCCACTAT.

This clonotype was seen a few times. The rearrangement joins TRBV3-1 to TRBJ2-5; D is unresolved. CDR1 is LGHDT, CDR2 YNNKEL, per germline (reference sequence). This CDR3 spans 12 amino acids. V was clipped by 5 bases and J by 5 bases, with 9 bases between them. CDR3 coding DNA: TGTGCCAGCAGCACGATGGGGGAGACCCAGTACTTC. Protein sequence: CASSTMGETQYF.

This clonotype showed up many times. The chain links TRBV6-1 to TRBJ1-5; TRBD1 matches at 11 bases. CDR3 length: 16 amino acids. Germline trimming cut 1 base from V and 7 bases from J; bases unmatched to any gene: 6. The germline V gene encodes CDR1 MNHNS and CDR2 SASEGT. The CDR3 sequence: CASSEVGQGAYQPQHF. Here the CDR3 DNA reads TGTGCCAGCAGTGAAGTTGGACAGGGGGCATACCAGCCCCAGCATTTT.

This clonotype appeared many times. The chain recombines TRBV20-1 with TRBJ2-7, with D perhaps matching TRBD2 (6 bases). Germline CDR1 is DFQATT and CDR2 is SNEGSKA (reference sequence). V lost 6 bases and J lost 3, with 12 bases in between. The CDR3 length is 12 residues. CDR3 sequence (DNA): TGCAGTGCAAAAACTAGCTACTACGAGCAGTACTTC. It is translated as CSAKTSYYEQYF.

This clonotype was seen ten or more times. CDR3 protein: CSARVSLINSPLHF. CDR3 DNA: TGCAGTGCTAGAGTCTCCCTGATTAATTCACCCCTCCACTTT. This rearrangement joins TRBV20-1 to TRBJ1-6; D is ambiguous. This CDR3 region has 14 residues. Germline CDR1 and CDR2: DFQATT and SNEGSKA (reference sequence). Between the trimmed V and J ends, which lost 1 base and 6 bases, there was a span of 10 bases.

Many counts were recorded for this clonotype. The chain carries TRBV28 and TRBJ2-2, with D maybe TRBD1 (5 bases). Germline assignment: CDR1 MDHEN and CDR2 SYDVKM. The V end was cut by 4 bases, the J end by 4 bases, with 7 bases between. The CDR3 totals 13 residues. As DNA, the CDR3 is TGTGCCAGCAGTTCAGGGTCCACCGGGGAGCTGTTTTTT. Translating gives CASSSGSTGELFF. The complete variable domain, with remaining parts taken from reference TRBV28 and TRBJ2-2, reads DVKVTQSSRYLVKRTGEKVFLECVQDMDHENMFWYRQDPGLGLRLIYFSYDVKMKEKGDIPEGYSVSREKKERFSLILESASTNQTSMYLCASSSGSTGELFFGEGSRLTVL.